This section outlines one TCR beta chain sequence together with its context. The antigen is undetermined. At one end, the junction sequence differs from germline, possibly due to a read error. TCRdb re-derived calls from the 5' RACE reads in MiXCR, one entry per CDR3 protein. The sample lists around 46,000 distinct CDR3 sequences; roughly 7.3% were seen once. This sample was taken from a study of T cells after yellow fever vaccination. Study outcomes and limitations: The study found a weaker secondary response that peaked faster, day 5 versus 15.

The sequence was collected from a man aged 18 to 30 who received the YFV17D yellow fever vaccine. The sequences come from CD8+ T cells sorted from PBMCs, collected roughly 15 days after the first yellow fever vaccination.

The CDR3 here is CVSSQGDLLIDNEQFF. CDR3 nucleotides: TGTGTCAGCAGCCAAGGAGACCTCCTTATCGACAATGAGCAGTTCTTC. V usage is TRBV3-1 and J usage is TRBJ2-1; no reliable D call. Germline-derived CDR1 and CDR2 are LGHDT and YNNKEL (reference sequence). The CDR3 loop spans 16 amino acids.